This T cell receptor beta chain comes out of a study of cytomegalovirus exposure and HLA in healthy donors. V dropped 6 bases and J dropped 2 bases, with 17 bases sitting between them. Per germline, CDR1 MNHEY and CDR2 SMNVEV (reference sequence). This CDR3 has 15 residues. It was with 60 Vbeta and 13 Jbeta primers that the PCR ran. TCRdb's table, derived via immunoSEQ multiplex PCR, lists solely in-frame clones and lacks some. The table has approximately 93,000 clones, approximately 79% seen once. This chain uses TRBV27 with TRBJ2-7, with D tentatively TRBD1 (6 bases). The origin of this receptor is a woman between 40 and 55 years old in good health and CMV-seronegative. The specimen was PBMCs. The CDR3 DNA sequence: TGTGCCAGCAGCCCCCGGACAGAGAATACCTACGAGCAGTACTTC. This encodes CASSPRTENTYEQYF.